What follows is one TCR beta chain and its context. The data stem from a study of blood T cell repertoires in COVID-19. Across the whole study: Samples of COVID-19 (acute and convalescent) were obtained from the United States, Italy and Spain. PBMCs, B-cell-depleted T cells, or T cells provided the cDNA or gDNA that made up the material.

Original analysis: Estimated nucleated cell counts came from reference gene primer amplification. Profiled with immunoSEQ multiplex PCR; TCRdb holds only in-frame clones, not every one. D and trimming were read from the DNA, whereas the V and J calls and clone size are those reported in that table. The table shows about 47,000 clones, with about 81% occurring only once. The CDR3 runs 15 residues. V lost 5 bases and J lost 4, with 12 bases in between. Germline CDR1 is PRHDT and CDR2 is FYEKMQ (reference sequence). The genes are TRBV13 and TRBJ2-6; possible D gene TRBD1, 6 bases. The sequencing sample was made of peripheral blood. The clonotype was recovered from a man aged 50 or older with acute or convalescent COVID-19. CDR3: CASSEGGTGANVLTF. CDR3 bases: TGTGCCAGCAGCGAAGGGGGTACCGGGGCCAACGTCCTGACTTTC.